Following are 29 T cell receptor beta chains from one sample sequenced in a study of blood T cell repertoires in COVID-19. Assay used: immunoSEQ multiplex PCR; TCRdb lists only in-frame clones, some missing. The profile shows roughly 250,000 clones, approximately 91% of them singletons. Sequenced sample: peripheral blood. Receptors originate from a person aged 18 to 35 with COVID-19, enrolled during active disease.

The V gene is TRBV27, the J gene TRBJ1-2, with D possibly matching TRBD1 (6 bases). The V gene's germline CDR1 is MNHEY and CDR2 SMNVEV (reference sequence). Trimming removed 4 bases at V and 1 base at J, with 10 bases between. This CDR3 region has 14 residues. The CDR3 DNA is TGTGCCAGCAGTTCATACAGGGTTAACTATGGCTACACCTTC. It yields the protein CASSSYRVNYGYTF.

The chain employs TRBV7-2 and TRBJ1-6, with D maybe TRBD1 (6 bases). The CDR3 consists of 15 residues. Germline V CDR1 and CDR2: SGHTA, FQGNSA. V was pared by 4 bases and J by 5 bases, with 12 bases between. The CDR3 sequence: CASSSDRTNNSPLHF. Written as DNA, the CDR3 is TGTGCCAGCAGCTCGGACAGAACCAATAATTCACCCCTCCACTTT.

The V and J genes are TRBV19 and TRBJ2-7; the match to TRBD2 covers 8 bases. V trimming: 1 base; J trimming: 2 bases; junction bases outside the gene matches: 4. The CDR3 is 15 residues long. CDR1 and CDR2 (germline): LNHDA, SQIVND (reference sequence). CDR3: CASSIATSGAYEQYF. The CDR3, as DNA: TGTGCCAGTAGTATAGCCACTAGCGGAGCCTACGAGCAGTACTTC.

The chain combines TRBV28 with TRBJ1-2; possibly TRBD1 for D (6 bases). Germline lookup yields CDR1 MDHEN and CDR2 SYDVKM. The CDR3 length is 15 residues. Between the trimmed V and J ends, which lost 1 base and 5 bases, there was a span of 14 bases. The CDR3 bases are TGTGCCAGCAGTTTATTGCCAGGGGTGGGATATGGCTACACCTTC. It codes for CASSLLPGVGYGYTF.

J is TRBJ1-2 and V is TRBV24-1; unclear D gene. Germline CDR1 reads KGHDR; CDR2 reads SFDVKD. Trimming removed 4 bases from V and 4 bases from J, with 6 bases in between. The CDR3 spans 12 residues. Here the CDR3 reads CATSDRSYGYTF. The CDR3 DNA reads TGTGCCACCAGTGACAGGTCCTATGGCTACACCTTC.

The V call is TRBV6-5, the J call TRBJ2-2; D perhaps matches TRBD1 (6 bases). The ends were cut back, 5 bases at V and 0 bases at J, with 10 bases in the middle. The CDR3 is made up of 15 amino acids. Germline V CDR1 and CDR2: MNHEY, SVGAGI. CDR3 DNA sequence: TGTGCCAGCAGTAAGGGACACGCGAACACCGGGGAGCTGTTTTTT. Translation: CASSKGHANTGELFF.

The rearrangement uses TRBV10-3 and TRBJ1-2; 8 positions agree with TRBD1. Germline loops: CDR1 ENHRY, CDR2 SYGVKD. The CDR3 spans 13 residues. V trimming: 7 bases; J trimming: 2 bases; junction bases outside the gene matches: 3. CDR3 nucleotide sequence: TGTGCCATCAACCGACAGGGGAACTATGGCTACACCTTC. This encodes CAINRQGNYGYTF.

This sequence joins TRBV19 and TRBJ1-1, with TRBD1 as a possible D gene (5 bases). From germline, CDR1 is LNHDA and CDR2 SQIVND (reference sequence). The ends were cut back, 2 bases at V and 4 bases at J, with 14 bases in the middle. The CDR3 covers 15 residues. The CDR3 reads CASSISGNGGTEAFF. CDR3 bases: TGTGCCAGTAGTATATCAGGGAACGGGGGCACTGAAGCTTTCTTT.

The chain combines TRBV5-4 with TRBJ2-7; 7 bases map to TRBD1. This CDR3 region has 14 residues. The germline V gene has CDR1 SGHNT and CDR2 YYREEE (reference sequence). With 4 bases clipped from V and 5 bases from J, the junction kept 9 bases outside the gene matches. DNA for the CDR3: TGTGCCAGCAGCCGATTCGACAGGGAGCACGAGCAGTACTTC. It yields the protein CASSRFDREHEQYF.

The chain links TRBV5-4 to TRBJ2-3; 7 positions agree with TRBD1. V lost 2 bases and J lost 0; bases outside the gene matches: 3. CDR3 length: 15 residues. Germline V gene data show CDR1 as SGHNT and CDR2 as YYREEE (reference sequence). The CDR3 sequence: CASSFTGDSTDTQYF. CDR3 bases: TGTGCCAGCAGCTTTACAGGGGATAGCACAGATACGCAGTATTTT. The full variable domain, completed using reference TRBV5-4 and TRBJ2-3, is ETGVTQSPTHLIKTRGQQVTLRCSSQSGHNTVSWYQQALGQGPQFIFQYYREEENGRGNFPPRFSGLQFPNYSSELNVNALELDDSALYLCASSFTGDSTDTQYFGPGTRLTVL.

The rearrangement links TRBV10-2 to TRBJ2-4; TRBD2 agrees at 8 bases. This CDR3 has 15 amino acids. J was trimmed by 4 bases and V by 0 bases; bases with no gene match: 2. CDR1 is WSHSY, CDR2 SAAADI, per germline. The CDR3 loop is CASSESSGGKNIQYF. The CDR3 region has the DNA TGCGCCAGCAGTGAGTCAAGCGGGGGTAAAAACATTCAGTACTTC.

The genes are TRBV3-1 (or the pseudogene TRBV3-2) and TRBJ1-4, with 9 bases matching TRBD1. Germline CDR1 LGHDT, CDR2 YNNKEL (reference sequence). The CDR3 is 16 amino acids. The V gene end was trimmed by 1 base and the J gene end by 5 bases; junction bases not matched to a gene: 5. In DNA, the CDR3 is TGTGCCAGCAGCCAAGGATGGGGACAGGGAAATGAAAAACTGTTTTTT. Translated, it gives CASSQGWGQGNEKLFF.

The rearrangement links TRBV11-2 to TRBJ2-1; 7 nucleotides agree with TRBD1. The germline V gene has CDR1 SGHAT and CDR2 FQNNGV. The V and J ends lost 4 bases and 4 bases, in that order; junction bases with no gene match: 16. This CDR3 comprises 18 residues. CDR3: CASSSPTHGTESYNEQFF. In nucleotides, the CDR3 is TGTGCCAGCAGCTCCCCCACCCACGGGACAGAGTCATACAATGAGCAGTTCTTC.

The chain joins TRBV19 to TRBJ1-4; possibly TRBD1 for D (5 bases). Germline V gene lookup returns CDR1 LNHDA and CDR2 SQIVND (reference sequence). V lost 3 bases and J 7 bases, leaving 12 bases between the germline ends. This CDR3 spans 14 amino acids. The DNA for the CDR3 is TGTGCCAGTAGTATCGGGCCACAGGCTGAAAAACTGTTTTTT. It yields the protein CASSIGPQAEKLFF.

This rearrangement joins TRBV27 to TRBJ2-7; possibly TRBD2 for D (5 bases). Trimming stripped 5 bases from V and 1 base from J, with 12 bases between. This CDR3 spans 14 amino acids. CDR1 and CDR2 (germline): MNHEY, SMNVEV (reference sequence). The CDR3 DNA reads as TGTGCCAGCAGTCCACGGACTTATTCCTACGAGCAGTACTTC. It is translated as CASSPRTYSYEQYF.

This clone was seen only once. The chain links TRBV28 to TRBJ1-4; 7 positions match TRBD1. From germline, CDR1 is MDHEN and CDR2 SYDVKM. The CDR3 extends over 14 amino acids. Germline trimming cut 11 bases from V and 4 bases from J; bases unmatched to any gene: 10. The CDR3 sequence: CAASNQGGNEKLFF. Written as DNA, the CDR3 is TGTGCCGCATCGAATCAGGGGGGTAATGAAAAACTGTTTTTT.

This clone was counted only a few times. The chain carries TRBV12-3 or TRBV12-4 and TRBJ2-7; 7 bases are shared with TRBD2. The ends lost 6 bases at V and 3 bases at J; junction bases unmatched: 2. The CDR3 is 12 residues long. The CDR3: CASSRDYYEQYF. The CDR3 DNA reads TGTGCCAGCAGCCGGGACTACTACGAGCAGTACTTC.

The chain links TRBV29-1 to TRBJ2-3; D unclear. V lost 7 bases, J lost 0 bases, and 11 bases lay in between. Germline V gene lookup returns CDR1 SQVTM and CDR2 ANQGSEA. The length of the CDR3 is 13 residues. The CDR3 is CSASTTSTDTQYF. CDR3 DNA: TGCAGCGCCTCAACTACTAGCACAGATACGCAGTATTTT.

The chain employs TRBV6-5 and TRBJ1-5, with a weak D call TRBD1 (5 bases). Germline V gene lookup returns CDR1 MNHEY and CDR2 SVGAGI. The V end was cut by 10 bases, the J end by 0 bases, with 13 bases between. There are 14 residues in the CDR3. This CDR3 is CATRGGISNQPQHF. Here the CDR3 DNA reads TGTGCCACCCGGGGGGGGATTAGCAATCAGCCCCAGCATTTT.

CDR3 region: CASRSGTEAFF. CDR3 in DNA: TGTGCCAGCAGGTCGGGGACTGAAGCTTTCTTT. The genes are TRBV7-2 and TRBJ1-1; no reliable D call. Per germline, CDR1 SGHTA and CDR2 FQGNSA. The CDR3 consists of 11 residues. The V end was cut by 6 bases, the J end by 5 bases, with 7 bases between.

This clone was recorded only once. CDR3 sequence (DNA): TGTGCCAGCAGATCGGACATCTCTGGGGCCAACGTCCTGACTTTC. Amino acids: CASRSDISGANVLTF. This rearrangement joins TRBV5-5 to TRBJ2-6; tentatively, D is TRBD1 (5 bases). Germline V gene data show CDR1 as SGHKS and CDR2 as YYEKEE (reference sequence). The CDR3 has 15 amino acids. V was cut by 5 bases and J by 0 bases, with 9 bases left in between.

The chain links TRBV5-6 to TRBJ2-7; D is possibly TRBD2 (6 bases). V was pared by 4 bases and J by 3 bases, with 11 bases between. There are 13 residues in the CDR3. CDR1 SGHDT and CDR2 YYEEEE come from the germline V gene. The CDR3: CASSLGDFYEQYF. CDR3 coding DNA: TGTGCCAGCAGCCTCGGGGACTTCTACGAGCAGTACTTC.

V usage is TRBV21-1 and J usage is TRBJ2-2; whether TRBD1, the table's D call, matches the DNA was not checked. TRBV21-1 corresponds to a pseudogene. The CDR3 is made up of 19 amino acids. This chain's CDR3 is CASSKEGLGTGQDTGELFF. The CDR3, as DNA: TGTGCCAGCAGCAAAGAGGGGTTGGGGACAGGGCAAGACACCGGGGAGCTGTTTTTT.

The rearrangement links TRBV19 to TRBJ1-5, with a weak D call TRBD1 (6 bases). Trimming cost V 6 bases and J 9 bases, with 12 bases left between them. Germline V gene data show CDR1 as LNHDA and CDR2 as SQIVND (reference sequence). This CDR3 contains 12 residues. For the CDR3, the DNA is TGTGCCAGTAGCCTTACAGGGACGCCCCAGCATTTT. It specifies CASSLTGTPQHF.

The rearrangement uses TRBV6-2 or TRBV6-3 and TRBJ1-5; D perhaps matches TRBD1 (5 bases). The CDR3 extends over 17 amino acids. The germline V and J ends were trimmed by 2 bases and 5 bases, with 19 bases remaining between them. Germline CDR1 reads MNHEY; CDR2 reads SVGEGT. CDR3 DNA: TGTGCCAGCAGTTACCAGAAAAGCAGGGCCGCAGATCAGCCCCAGCATTTT. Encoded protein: CASSYQKSRAADQPQHF.

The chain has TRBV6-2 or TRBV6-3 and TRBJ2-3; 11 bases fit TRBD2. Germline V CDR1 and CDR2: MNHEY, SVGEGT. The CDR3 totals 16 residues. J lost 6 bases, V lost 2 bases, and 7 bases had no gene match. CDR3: CASSYRLAGGGDTQYF. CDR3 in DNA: TGTGCCAGCAGTTACAGGCTAGCGGGAGGAGGCGATACGCAGTATTTT.

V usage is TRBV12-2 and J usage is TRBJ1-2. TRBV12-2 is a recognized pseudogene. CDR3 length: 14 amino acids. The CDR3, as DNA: TGTGCAAGTCGCTTAGAGAGCACTAACTATGGCTACACCTTC. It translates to CASRLESTNYGYTF.

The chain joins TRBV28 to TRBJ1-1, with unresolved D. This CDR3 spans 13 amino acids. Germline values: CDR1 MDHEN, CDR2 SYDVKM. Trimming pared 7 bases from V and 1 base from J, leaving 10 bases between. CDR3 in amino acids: CASTGQPNTEAFF. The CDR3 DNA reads TGTGCCAGCACTGGGCAGCCGAACACTGAAGCTTTCTTT.

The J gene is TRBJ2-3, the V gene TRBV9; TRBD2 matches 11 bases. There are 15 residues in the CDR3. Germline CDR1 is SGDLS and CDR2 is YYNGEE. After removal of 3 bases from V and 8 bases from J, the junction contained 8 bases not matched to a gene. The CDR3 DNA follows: TGTGCCAGCAGCGCGACTAGCGGGACAGCCGGTACGCAGTATTTT. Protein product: CASSATSGTAGTQYF.